Detailed here is one T cell receptor beta chain. Its target is not known. Researchers attached unique molecular identifiers to individual cDNA molecules. TCRdb reprocessed the 5' RACE reads via MiXCR and lists one record per CDR3 protein. The repertoire includes about 67,000 distinct CDR3 sequences, more than 8% of them detected once, and 15% to 17% sits in the top ten. The V end lost 8 bases, the J end lost 6 bases, and 16 bases lay between the germline ends. Germline-derived CDR1 and CDR2 are ENHRY and SYGVKD. The CDR3 is 14 amino acids. This sample is part of a study of early T cells in non-severe SARS-CoV-2 infection. Study at large: Investigators sequenced bulk RNA drawn from unsorted whole blood, and chains remained unpaired. Study results and limitations: Matching against VDJdb likely underestimated virus-specific expansions, favoring anti-spike CD8.

The material was whole blood, obtained at baseline. The chain recombines TRBV10-3 with TRBJ2-2; TRBD2 might be the D (5 bases). The clonotype originates from an adult who was a healthcare worker with PCR-confirmed SARS-CoV-2 infection or an uninfected control (not recorded which). In DNA form, the CDR3 reads TGTGCCATCTCGGGCTATCGGGAATCCGGGGAGCTGTTTTTT. Its translation is CAISGYRESGELFF.